The 24 T cell receptor beta chains reported below all come from one sample, sequenced in a study of a mutant IDH1 vaccine in newly diagnosed glioma. Their antigens remain unidentified. Time point indicated: week 5, during vaccination. A 20-mer mutant IDH1 peptide at 300 ug was injected subcutaneously with topical imiquimod. TCRdb keeps only in-frame clones here, not all; method: immunoSEQ multiplex PCR. In the table there are 70,000 to 90,000 clones, 90% to 95% of which are singletons. The sequencing here drew on PBMCs, taken from a glioma patient whose treatment included an IDH1 peptide vaccine. The receptors were gathered from a woman aged 50 to 60 with glioma.

This clone was seen only once. The chain is built from TRBV6-6 and TRBJ2-6; no definite D call. With 2 bases removed from V and 1 base from J, the gap between germline ends came to 6 bases. The CDR3 is 15 residues long. Germline lookup yields CDR1 MNHNY and CDR2 SVGAGI (reference sequence). CDR3 amino acids: CASSYVLSGANVLTF. CDR3 DNA: TGTGCCAGCAGTTACGTACTATCTGGGGCCAACGTCCTGACTTTC.

The chain couples TRBV11-2 to TRBJ1-5; 7 positions match TRBD1. The CDR3 consists of 15 residues. CDR1 is SGHAT and CDR2 is FQNNGV in the germline V gene. The trim removed 3 bases at V and 1 base at J, leaving 3 bases unmatched. This CDR3 is CASSLDRSSNQPQHF. The CDR3, as DNA: TGTGCCAGCAGCTTGGACAGGTCAAGCAATCAGCCCCAGCATTTT.

This clone appeared a few times. This chain joins TRBV28 and TRBJ2-1; 7 bases line up with TRBD1. The CDR3 length is 12 residues. Germline-derived CDR1 and CDR2 are MDHEN and SYDVKM. J gave up 11 bases and V 1 base, and 2 bases lay outside the gene matches. The CDR3 DNA follows: TGTGCCAGCAGTTTATACAGGGGTCAGCAGTTCTTC. Protein sequence: CASSLYRGQQFF.

This clone occurred once. The chain is built from TRBV7-8 and TRBJ1-6; D might be TRBD1 (6 bases). This CDR3 contains 16 residues. Germline V gene sequence: CDR1 SGHVS, CDR2 FQNEAQ. The germline V and J ends were trimmed by 5 bases and 6 bases, with 17 bases remaining between them. CDR3 DNA: TGTGCCAGCAGCCCCCTAGGGGGGACTGGTAATTCACCCCTCCACTTT. As protein: CASSPLGGTGNSPLHF.

V is TRBV6-4 and J is TRBJ2-3; perhaps D is TRBD1 or TRBD2 (5 bases each). CDR1 and CDR2 from the germline V gene are MRHNA and SNTAGT. V lost 2 bases and J 0 bases, leaving 12 bases between the germline ends. CDR3 length: 16 amino acids. This CDR3 reads CASSDRGQGSTDTQYF. The DNA of the CDR3 is TGTGCCAGCAGTGACCGCGGGCAGGGCAGCACAGATACGCAGTATTTT.

The CDR3 sequence is CASSRASSTEQYF. The DNA of the CDR3 is TGTGCCAGCAGCCGAGCTAGTTCCACCGAGCAGTACTTC. V is TRBV28 and J is TRBJ2-7, with D unresolved. This CDR3 is built from 13 residues. V shed 6 bases and J shed 6 bases, with 15 bases lying between them. From germline, CDR1 is MDHEN and CDR2 SYDVKM. The full variable domain, completed using reference TRBV28 and TRBJ2-7, is DVKVTQSSRYLVKRTGEKVFLECVQDMDHENMFWYRQDPGLGLRLIYFSYDVKMKEKGDIPEGYSVSREKKERFSLILESASTNQTSMYLCASSRASSTEQYFGPGTRLTVT.

V is TRBV7-9 and J is TRBJ2-1; D remains unclear. Trimming took 0 bases from V and 2 from J, leaving 5 bases between them. CDR1 and CDR2 (germline): SEHNR, FQNEAQ (reference sequence). This CDR3 region has 14 residues. This CDR3 reads CASSLAGTYNEQFF. The CDR3 coding sequence is TGTGCCAGCAGCTTAGCGGGGACCTACAATGAGCAGTTCTTC.

The J gene is TRBJ2-3, the V gene TRBV5-1; 11 positions match TRBD2. Trimming at V came to 2 bases and at J to 0 bases, leaving 8 bases not matched to a gene. The CDR3 runs to 18 residues. Per the germline V gene, CDR1 is SGHRS and CDR2 is YFSETQ. The CDR3 loop is CASSFGTSGVPSTDTQYF. CDR3 nucleotides: TGCGCCAGCAGCTTCGGGACTAGCGGAGTTCCTAGCACAGATACGCAGTATTTT.

The rearrangement joins TRBV5-5 to TRBJ2-7; D gene ambiguous. V lost 0 bases and J lost 2, with 12 bases in between. The V gene's germline CDR1 is SGHKS and CDR2 YYEKEE (reference sequence). There are 15 residues in the CDR3. DNA of the CDR3: TGTGCCAGCAGCTTGGGAGCAGGTAGGGCCTACGAGCAGTACTTC. This sequence encodes CASSLGAGRAYEQYF.

The chain carries TRBV10-1 and TRBJ2-5, with D perhaps matching TRBD2 (5 bases). V dropped 8 bases and J dropped 4 bases, with 14 bases sitting between them. The CDR3 length is 13 residues. Germline CDR1 WNHNN, CDR2 SYGVQD (reference sequence). The CDR3 loop reads CASAPGVRETQYF. The CDR3 DNA is TGCGCCAGCGCCCCCGGGGTTCGAGAGACCCAGTACTTC.

This chain joins TRBV5-1 and TRBJ2-3; 14 nucleotides match TRBD2. Germline V gene sequence: CDR1 SGHRS, CDR2 YFSETQ. The CDR3 spans 16 residues. Germline trimming cut 4 bases from V and 5 bases from J; bases unmatched to any gene: 6. The CDR3 bases are TGCGCCAGCAGCACGACTAGCGGGAGGGCCTTAGATACGCAGTATTTT. Translation: CASSTTSGRALDTQYF. The full variable domain, in which reference TRBV5-1 and TRBJ2-3 provide the parts outside the CDR3, is KAGVTQTPRYLIKTRGQQVTLSCSPISGHRSVSWYQQTPGQGLQFLFEYFSETQRNKGNFPGRFSGRQFSNSRSEMNVSTLELGDSALYLCASSTTSGRALDTQYFGPGTRLTVL.

The chain uses TRBV5-1 and TRBJ2-7, with 9 bases identical to TRBD1. The CDR3 is made up of 14 amino acids. Germline V gene data show CDR1 as SGHRS and CDR2 as YFSETQ. Germline trimming cut 7 bases from V and 3 bases from J; bases unmatched to any gene: 8. CDR3: CASGYRGQHYEQYF. DNA of the CDR3: TGCGCCAGCGGGTACAGGGGGCAACACTACGAGCAGTACTTC.

V usage is TRBV7-3 and J usage is TRBJ1-1; D may be TRBD1 (5 bases). Trimming removed 1 base at V and 4 bases at J, with 16 bases between. Germline V gives CDR1 SGHTA, CDR2 FQGTGA. The CDR3 covers 16 residues. The CDR3 nucleotides read TGTGCCAGCAGCTTAATAGGGACCCAGAAAGGCACTGAAGCTTTCTTT. Translation: CASSLIGTQKGTEAFF. The full variable domain, rest sourced from reference TRBV7-3 and TRBJ1-1, is GAGVSQTPSNKVTEKGKYVELRCDPISGHTALYWYRQSLGQGPEFLIYFQGTGAADDSGLPNDRFFAVRPEGSVSTLKIQRTERGDSAVYLCASSLIGTQKGTEAFFGQGTRLTVV.

The V gene is TRBV20-1, the J gene TRBJ1-1, with D possibly matching TRBD1 (6 bases). This CDR3 contains 11 residues. Germline CDR1 reads DFQATT; CDR2 reads SNEGSKA (reference sequence). In DNA form, the CDR3 reads TGCACGACTTTAGGGGGGTTTGAAGCTTTCTTT. Protein: CTTLGGFEAFF.

V and J are TRBV7-8 and TRBJ2-1, with 7 bases that match TRBD2. The CDR3 spans 15 residues. With 0 bases clipped from V and 7 bases from J, the junction kept 6 bases outside the gene matches. CDR1 is SGHVS and CDR2 is FQNEAQ in the germline V gene. The CDR3 loop reads CASSLASYSGNEQFF. The CDR3 coding sequence is TGTGCCAGCAGCTTAGCCTCTTATAGCGGGAATGAGCAGTTCTTC.

The gene calls are TRBV27 and TRBJ1-2; maybe TRBD1 (5 bases). Trimming stripped 7 bases from V and 3 bases from J, with 21 bases between. CDR1 is MNHEY, CDR2 SMNVEV, per germline (reference sequence). There are 16 residues in the CDR3. The CDR3 loop is CASTQTGRARYYGYTF. The CDR3 bases are TGTGCCAGCACTCAAACGGGCAGGGCGAGGTACTATGGCTACACCTTC.

The J gene is TRBJ2-2, the V gene TRBV11-1, with TRBD1 identical over 10 bases. V was pared by 3 bases and J by 7 bases, with 11 bases of the junction left unmatched. Germline V gene lookup returns CDR1 SGHAT and CDR2 FQDESV (reference sequence). The CDR3 length is 17 residues. Written as DNA, the CDR3 is TGTGCCAGCAGCTTGGGACAGGGGAGAGGGCACATCGGGGAGCTGTTTTTT. It specifies CASSLGQGRGHIGELFF.

The J gene is TRBJ2-1, the V gene TRBV19, with 8 bases lining up with TRBD2. The CDR3 runs to 18 residues. The V and J ends lost 5 bases and 8 bases, in that order; junction bases with no gene match: 20. CDR1 is LNHDA and CDR2 is SQIVND in the germline V gene (reference sequence). CDR3 nucleotides: TGTGCCAGTAGTTTACCTCCTCTAGCGGGCGGATCGGGGGATGAGCAGTTCTTC. Protein product: CASSLPPLAGGSGDEQFF.

The gene calls are TRBV27 and TRBJ2-6, with D unclear. The V and J ends lost 3 bases and 4 bases respectively, with 10 bases between them. The CDR3 has 15 residues. Germline CDR1 MNHEY, CDR2 SMNVEV (reference sequence). CDR3 sequence reads: CASSLWTRGANVLTF. The DNA of the CDR3 is TGTGCCAGCAGTTTGTGGACCCGAGGGGCCAACGTCCTGACTTTC.

The chain combines TRBV28 with TRBJ2-5; the match to TRBD2 covers 10 bases. The germline gives CDR1 MDHEN, CDR2 SYDVKM. This CDR3 contains 15 residues. The trim removed 2 bases at V and 4 bases at J, leaving 4 bases unmatched. CDR3: CASSLVAGGVETQYF. CDR3 DNA: TGTGCCAGCAGTTTAGTAGCGGGAGGAGTAGAGACCCAGTACTTC.

The V call is TRBV11-3, the J call TRBJ2-7; 13 nucleotides align to TRBD2. After removal of 5 bases from V and 6 bases from J, the junction contained 4 bases not matched to a gene. The CDR3 runs to 14 residues. Germline V gene lookup returns CDR1 SGHNT and CDR2 YENEEA. CDR3 DNA: TGTGCCAGCAGCGGACTAGCGGGAGTAGGCGAGCAGTACTTC. It specifies CASSGLAGVGEQYF.

The genes are TRBV5-1 and TRBJ1-4; 8 nucleotides line up with TRBD1. CDR1 and CDR2 from the germline V gene are SGHRS and YFSETQ. Trimming took 4 bases from V and 8 from J; bases not matched to a gene: 7. This CDR3 has 14 residues. CDR3 bases: TGCGCCAGCAGCGGGGGACAGGAGGGAGAAAAACTGTTTTTT. Translating it yields CASSGGQEGEKLFF. Looking up the rest from reference TRBV5-1 and TRBJ1-4 gives the full variable domain: KAGVTQTPRYLIKTRGQQVTLSCSPISGHRSVSWYQQTPGQGLQFLFEYFSETQRNKGNFPGRFSGRQFSNSRSEMNVSTLELGDSALYLCASSGGQEGEKLFFGSGTQLSVL.

This chain joins TRBV7-8 and TRBJ1-5; 10 bases line up with TRBD1. The V and J ends lost 2 bases and 4 bases, in that order; junction bases with no gene match: 8. From germline, CDR1 is SGHVS and CDR2 FQNEAQ. The CDR3 length is 17 residues. CDR3 DNA sequence: TGTGCCAGCAGCTTATTTCCGACAGGGGGCTTAAATCAGCCCCAGCATTTT. Its protein is CASSLFPTGGLNQPQHF.

The CDR3 DNA reads as TGTGCCAGTTCACCCAAGACCACCTACGAGCAGTACTTC. This translates into CASSPKTTYEQYF. This chain connects TRBV19 to TRBJ2-7; D is unclear. The germline V and J ends were trimmed by 8 bases and 2 bases, with 13 bases remaining between them. Looked up from germline, CDR1 is LNHDA and CDR2 is SQIVND (reference sequence). The CDR3 runs to 13 residues. Drawing the rest from reference TRBV19 and TRBJ2-7, the complete variable domain is DGGITQSPKYLFRKEGQNVTLSCEQNLNHDAMYWYRQDPGQGLRLIYYSQIVNDFQKGDIAEGYSVSREKKESFPLTVTSAQKNPTAFYLCASSPKTTYEQYFGPGTRLTVT.